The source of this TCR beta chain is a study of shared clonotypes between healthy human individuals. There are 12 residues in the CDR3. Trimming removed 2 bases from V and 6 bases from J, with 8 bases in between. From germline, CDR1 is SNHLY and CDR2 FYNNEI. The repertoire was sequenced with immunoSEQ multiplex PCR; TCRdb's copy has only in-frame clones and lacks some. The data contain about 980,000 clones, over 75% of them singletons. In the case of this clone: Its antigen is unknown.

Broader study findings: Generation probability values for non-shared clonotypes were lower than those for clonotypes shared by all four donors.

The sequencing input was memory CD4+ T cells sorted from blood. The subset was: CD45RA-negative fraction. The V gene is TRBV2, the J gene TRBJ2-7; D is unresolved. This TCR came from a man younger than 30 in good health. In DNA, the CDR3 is TGTGCCAGCAGTGAACAGAGTGGCGAGCAGTACTTC. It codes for CASSEQSGEQYF.